The 13 T cell receptor beta chains below come from one sample, sequenced in a study of blood T cell repertoires in COVID-19. Profiled with immunoSEQ multiplex PCR; TCRdb holds only in-frame clones, not every one. The table includes about 240,000 clones, about 86% detected once. The material sequenced was PBMCs or T cells enriched from blood (not recorded which). The receptors were sampled from a woman aged 40-49 years with acute COVID-19.

The V gene is TRBV29-1, the J gene TRBJ1-1; 10 nucleotides agree with TRBD1. Unmatched junction bases numbered 7, after V lost 0 bases and J lost 6 bases. The germline gives CDR1 SQVTM, CDR2 ANQGSEA. The CDR3 has 15 amino acids. CDR3 sequence: CSVEEGQGDPPEAFF. The CDR3, as DNA: TGCAGCGTTGAAGAAGGACAGGGGGATCCCCCTGAAGCTTTCTTT.

This sequence joins TRBV27 and TRBJ2-7; 7 bases agree with TRBD1. Germline-derived CDR1 and CDR2 are MNHEY and SMNVEV (reference sequence). The CDR3 totals 15 residues. V was clipped by 3 bases and J by 2 bases; unmatched bases: 7. In nucleotides, the CDR3 is TGTGCCAGCAGTTTTTCGGCAGGGGGAACCTACGAGCAGTACTTC. Protein: CASSFSAGGTYEQYF.

The gene calls are TRBV24-1 and TRBJ2-5, with 8 bases fitting TRBD1. The CDR3 has 14 residues. The ends lost 6 bases at V and 4 bases at J; junction bases unmatched: 6. The germline CDR1 and CDR2 sequences are KGHDR and SFDVKD. CDR3 nucleotide sequence: TGTGCCACCAGTATGACAGGGGATGGAGAGACCCAGTACTTC. Its protein product is CATSMTGDGETQYF.

This clone was seen once. The chain employs TRBV6-5 and TRBJ2-7, with 13 bases lining up with TRBD2. This CDR3 contains 15 residues. CDR1 and CDR2 from the germline V gene are MNHEY and SVGAGI. V dropped 6 bases and J dropped 6; count of bases not matched to a gene: 8. The CDR3 sequence: CASSDPTSGRIEQYF. The CDR3 region has the DNA TGTGCCAGCAGCGACCCGACTAGCGGGAGGATCGAGCAGTACTTC.

This CDR3 reads CATSGGQDTDTQYF. In DNA, the CDR3 is TGTGCCACCAGCGGGGGACAGGACACAGATACGCAGTATTTT. The chain recombines TRBV15 with TRBJ2-3, with 8 bases identical to TRBD1. Germline V gene sequence: CDR1 LNHNV, CDR2 YYDKDF (reference sequence). V was clipped by 5 bases and J by 2 bases; unmatched bases: 3. The CDR3 sequence is 14 residues long.

The chain couples TRBV5-1 to TRBJ2-3; 10 bases are shared with TRBD1. The CDR3 runs to 13 residues. Per germline, CDR1 SGHRS and CDR2 YFSETQ. J was trimmed by 4 bases and V by 6 bases; bases with no gene match: 2. As DNA, the CDR3 is TGCGCCAGCACCGGACAGGGGGCAGATACGCAGTATTTT. Translating gives CASTGQGADTQYF.

The gene calls are TRBV9 and TRBJ2-2; 7 bases line up with TRBD1. The CDR3 loop spans 15 amino acids. The germline V gene has CDR1 SGDLS and CDR2 YYNGEE. After removal of 0 bases from V and 5 bases from J, the junction contained 4 bases not matched to a gene. CDR3 in amino acids: CASSVGNRGTGELFF. CDR3 nucleotide sequence: TGTGCCAGCAGCGTAGGTAACAGGGGTACCGGGGAGCTGTTTTTT. Together with reference TRBV9 and TRBJ2-2, the CDR3 gives the full variable domain: DSGVTQTPKHLITATGQRVTLRCSPRSGDLSVYWYQQSLDQGLQFLIQYYNGEERAKGNILERFSAQQFPDLHSELNLSSLELGDSALYFCASSVGNRGTGELFFGEGSRLTVL.

J is TRBJ2-3 and V is TRBV2, with 9 bases aligning to TRBD1. CDR3 length equals 16 residues. V was pared by 7 bases and J by 4 bases, with 12 bases of the junction left unmatched. Germline CDR1 SNHLY, CDR2 FYNNEI. CDR3 bases: TGTGCCAGCATGTCCTTTCCGGGACAGGGCTCAGATACGCAGTATTTT. Translation: CASMSFPGQGSDTQYF. The full variable domain, completed using reference TRBV2 and TRBJ2-3, is EPEVTQTPSHQVTQMGQEVILRCVPISNHLYFYWYRQILGQKVEFLVSFYNNEISEKSEIFDDQFSVERPDGSNFTLKIRSTKLEDSAMYFCASMSFPGQGSDTQYFGPGTRLTVL.

The chain combines TRBV10-3 with TRBJ2-2, with 8 nucleotides matching TRBD2. This CDR3 has 15 amino acids. The germline CDR1 and CDR2 sequences are ENHRY and SYGVKD. J was trimmed by 1 base and V by 8 bases; bases with no gene match: 6. The CDR3, as DNA: TGTGCCATCTTAATCGGGAGGGAGAACACCGGGGAGCTGTTTTTT. It codes for CAILIGRENTGELFF.

The V and J genes are TRBV27 and TRBJ1-5, with TRBD1 matching over 8 bases. Germline CDR1 reads MNHEY; CDR2 reads SMNVEV (reference sequence). This CDR3 is 16 amino acids long. V lost 5 bases to trimming and J lost 3 bases; unmatched junction nucleotides: 9. In DNA form, the CDR3 reads TGTGCCAGCAGTCCCCGGACAGGGTTGGTCAATCAGCCCCAGCATTTT. Translating it yields CASSPRTGLVNQPQHF.

J is TRBJ2-1 and V is TRBV11-2, with TRBD2 matching 14 bases. J was trimmed by 10 bases and V by 2 bases; bases with no gene match: 4. There are 15 residues in the CDR3. Germline V lookup: CDR1 SGHAT, CDR2 FQNNGV. The CDR3 sequence is CASSLSTSGREEQFF. CDR3 sequence (DNA): TGTGCCAGCAGCTTATCGACTAGCGGGAGGGAGGAGCAGTTCTTC. The whole variable domain, remainder taken from reference TRBV11-2 and TRBJ2-1, is EAGVAQSPRYKIIEKRQSVAFWCNPISGHATLYWYQQILGQGPKLLIQFQNNGVVDDSQLPKDRFSAERLKGVDSTLKIQPAKLEDSAVYLCASSLSTSGREEQFFGPGTRLTVL.

The J gene is TRBJ1-6, the V gene TRBV11-2, with 8 bases aligning to TRBD1. Trimming cost V 5 bases and J 9 bases; bases outside gene matches: 9. Germline assignment: CDR1 SGHAT and CDR2 FQNNGV. This CDR3 comprises 15 residues. The DNA of the CDR3 is TGTGCCAGCAGCGCAAGAGGACAGGGTGGTTCACCCCTCCACTTT. It codes for CASSARGQGGSPLHF.

The chain carries TRBV5-1 and TRBJ2-7, with D unresolved. V was clipped by 2 bases and J by 11 bases, with 8 bases between them. CDR1 is SGHRS and CDR2 is YFSETQ in the germline V gene. This CDR3 comprises 10 residues. The chain's CDR3 is CASSLDLEYF. For the CDR3, the DNA is TGCGCCAGCAGCTTAGACTTGGAGTACTTC. Complete variable domain (other parts from reference TRBV5-1 and TRBJ2-7): KAGVTQTPRYLIKTRGQQVTLSCSPISGHRSVSWYQQTPGQGLQFLFEYFSETQRNKGNFPGRFSGRQFSNSRSEMNVSTLELGDSALYLCASSLDLEYFGPGTRLTVT.